This section outlines one TCR beta chain sequence together with its context. It has no known antigen specificity. Nothing much larger sits one base from this clone, and base qualities are not available. The collaborating institutions used their own protocols to collect whole blood in K2EDTA tubes. For TCRbeta analysis, collaborators shipped samples in one of three forms: frozen whole blood, isolated PBMCs, or DNA extracted from either of those sample types. The source of the sample is a study of blood T cell repertoires in COVID-19 (dated by TCRdb to the early 2020s). In terms of the full investigation: The collaborator samples originated in the United States, Italy and Spain and spanned the acute and convalescent phases of COVID-19. The samples were drawn from two sources: the first 160 participants of the ongoing ImmuneRACE study, and 1,200 or so subjects contributed by 6 global collaborators. Where available, HLA class I and class II types were taken from metadata supplied by the sample provider and were not determined by assay-based typing. The repertoires were made available in a free public database intended to serve as a resource for research on the immune response to SARS-CoV-2. The prospective study material was composed of cDNA or gDNA derived from T cells, B-cell-depleted T cells, or PBMCs. Sample metadata almost always included a de-identified subject ID, COVID-19 status, age in years and sex. Subjects who had been exposed to COVID-19, were actively infected with it, or had recovered from it provided the deeply sampled blood TCRbeta repertoires that made up the dataset. Study-wide findings and limitations: Clinical and demographic metadata were provided uncurated, with the amount varying by source and participant.

TCRbeta CDR3 regions were amplified from genomic DNA by means of the immunoSEQ Assay, a bias-controlled multiplex PCR. The authors' pipeline ran thus. Within the assay, amplification of reference gene primers was used to estimate how many nucleated cells each sample contained. To quantify the absolute abundance of each unique TCRbeta CDR3 rearrangement, sequence reads were collapsed and filtered. Productive Simpson clonality was computed per sample as the square root of Simpson's diversity index over productive rearrangements. Entries here come from immuneACCESS through TCRdb and include only in-frame sequences with V and J called. Some clones fail to appear in such tables; in the studies checked, an unresolved V gene covers under half of the shortfall, and the cause of the remainder is unknown. From that table come the V and J calls and clone size; the DNA was used to work out D and trimming. Counted in this sample were about 120,000 clones; roughly 81% of them appeared once. About 9.4% of the sample comes from the top ten.

Deletion took 0 bases off V and 14 bases off J, with a span of 17 bases between the germline ends. Measured from the cysteine to the phenylalanine, the CDR3 is 15 residues long. Solely the CDR3 DNA is kept, with 45 bases framed from the first base. CDR1 is given as MNHEY and CDR2 as SVGAGI, both from the germline V gene. The rearranged segments are TRBV6-5 and TRBJ1-6; a confident D gene designation cannot be given. The origin of this receptor is a human donor in a cohort sampled during active COVID-19. Specimen: peripheral blood. The CDR3 reads as follows: CASSYSTGIKRSLHF. The nucleotide sequence reads TGTGCCAGCAGTTACTCGACCGGGATAAAAAGATCCCTCCACTTT.